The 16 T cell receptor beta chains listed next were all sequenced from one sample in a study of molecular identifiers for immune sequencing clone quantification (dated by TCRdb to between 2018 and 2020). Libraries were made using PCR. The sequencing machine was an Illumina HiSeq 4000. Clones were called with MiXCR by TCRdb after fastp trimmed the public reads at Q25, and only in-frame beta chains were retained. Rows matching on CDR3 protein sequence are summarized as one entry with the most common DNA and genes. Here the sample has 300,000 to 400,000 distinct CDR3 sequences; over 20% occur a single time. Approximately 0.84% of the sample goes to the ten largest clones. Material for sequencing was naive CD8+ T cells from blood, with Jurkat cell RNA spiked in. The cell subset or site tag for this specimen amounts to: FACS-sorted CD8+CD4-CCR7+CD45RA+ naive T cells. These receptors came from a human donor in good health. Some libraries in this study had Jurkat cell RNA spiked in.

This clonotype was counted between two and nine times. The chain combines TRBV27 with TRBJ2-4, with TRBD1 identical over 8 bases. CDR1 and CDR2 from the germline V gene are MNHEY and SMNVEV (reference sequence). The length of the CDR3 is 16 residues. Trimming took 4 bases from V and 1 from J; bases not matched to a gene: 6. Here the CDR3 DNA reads TGTGCCAGCAGTTGGACAGGGAGTAATGCCAAAAACATTCAGTACTTC. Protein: CASSWTGSNAKNIQYF.

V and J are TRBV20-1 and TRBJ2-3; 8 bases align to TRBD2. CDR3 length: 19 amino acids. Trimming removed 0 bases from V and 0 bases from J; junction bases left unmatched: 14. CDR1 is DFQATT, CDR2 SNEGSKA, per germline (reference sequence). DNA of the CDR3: TGCAGTGCTAGAGATCCCACCGGCGGCGGGGGGACGAGCACAGATACGCAGTATTTT. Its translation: CSARDPTGGGGTSTDTQYF.

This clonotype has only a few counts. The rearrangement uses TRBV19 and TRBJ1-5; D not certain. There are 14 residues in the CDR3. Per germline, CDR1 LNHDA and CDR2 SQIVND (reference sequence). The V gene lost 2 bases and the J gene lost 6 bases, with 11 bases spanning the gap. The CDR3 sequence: CASSIILGGQPQHF. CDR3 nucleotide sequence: TGTGCCAGTAGTATAATACTGGGAGGTCAGCCCCAGCATTTT.

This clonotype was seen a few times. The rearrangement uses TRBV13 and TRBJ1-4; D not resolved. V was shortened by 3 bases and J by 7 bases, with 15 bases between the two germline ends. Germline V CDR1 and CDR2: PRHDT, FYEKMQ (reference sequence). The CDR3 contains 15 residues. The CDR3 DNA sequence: TGTGCCAGCAGCTTGTCCGACGCAGGTAGTGAAAAACTGTTTTTT. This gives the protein CASSLSDAGSEKLFF.

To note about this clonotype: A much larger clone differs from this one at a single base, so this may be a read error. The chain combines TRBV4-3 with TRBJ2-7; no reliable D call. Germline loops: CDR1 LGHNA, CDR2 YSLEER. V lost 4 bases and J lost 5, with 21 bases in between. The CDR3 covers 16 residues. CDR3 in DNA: TGCGCCAGCAGCCCGTCCTTCGCCGGCCAGCCAAACGAGCAGTACTTC. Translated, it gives CASSPSFAGQPNEQYF.

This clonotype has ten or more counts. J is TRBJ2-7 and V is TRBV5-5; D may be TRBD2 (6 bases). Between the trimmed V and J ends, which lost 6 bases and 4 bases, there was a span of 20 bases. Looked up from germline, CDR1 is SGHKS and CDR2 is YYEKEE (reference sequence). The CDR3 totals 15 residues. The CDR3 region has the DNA TGTGCCAGCACCGACCCCCCGGCGGGGACTTACGAGCAGTACTTC. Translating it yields CASTDPPAGTYEQYF.

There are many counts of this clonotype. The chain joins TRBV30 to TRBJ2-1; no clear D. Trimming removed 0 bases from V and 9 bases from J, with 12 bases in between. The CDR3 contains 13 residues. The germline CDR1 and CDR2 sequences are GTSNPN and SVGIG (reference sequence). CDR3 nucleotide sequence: TGTGCCTGGAGTGTACCCCCTTCGGTTGAGCAGTTCTTC. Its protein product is CAWSVPPSVEQFF.

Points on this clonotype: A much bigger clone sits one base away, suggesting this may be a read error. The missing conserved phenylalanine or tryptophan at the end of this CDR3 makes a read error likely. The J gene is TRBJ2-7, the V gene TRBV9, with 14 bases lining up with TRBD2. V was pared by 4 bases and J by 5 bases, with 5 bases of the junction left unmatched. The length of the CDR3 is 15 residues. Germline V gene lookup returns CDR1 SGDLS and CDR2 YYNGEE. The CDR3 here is CASSPEGLAGDEQYL. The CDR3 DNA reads TGTGCCAGCAGCCCGGAGGGACTAGCGGGGGACGAGCAGTACCTC.

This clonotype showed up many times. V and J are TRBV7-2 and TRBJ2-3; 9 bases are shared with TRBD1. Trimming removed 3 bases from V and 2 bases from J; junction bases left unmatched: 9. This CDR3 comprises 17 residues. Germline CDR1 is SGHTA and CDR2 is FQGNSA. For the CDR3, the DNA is TGTGCCAGCAGCTTTTCCCCGGGACAGGGCCTCACAGATACGCAGTATTTT. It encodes CASSFSPGQGLTDTQYF.

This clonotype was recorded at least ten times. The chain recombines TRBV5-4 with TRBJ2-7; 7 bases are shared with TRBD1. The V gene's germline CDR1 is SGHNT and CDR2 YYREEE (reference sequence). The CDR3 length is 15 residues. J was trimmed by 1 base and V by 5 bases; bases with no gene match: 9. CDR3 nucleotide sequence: TGTGCCAGCAGTTTCGTAGGGGGCGCTTCCTACGAGCAGTACTTC. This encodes CASSFVGGASYEQYF.

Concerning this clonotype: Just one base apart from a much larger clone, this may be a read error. The CDR3 sequence is CASSPTGTGAREDTEAFF. In DNA form, the CDR3 reads TGCGCCAGCAGCCCTACCGGGACAGGGGCACGAGAGGATACTGAAGCTTTCTTT. V gene TRBV4-1 combines with J gene TRBJ1-1; 10 bases are shared with TRBD1. Looked up from germline, CDR1 is MGHRA and CDR2 is YSYEKL. V trimming: 4 bases; J trimming: 5 bases; junction bases outside the gene matches: 16. The CDR3 is 18 amino acids.

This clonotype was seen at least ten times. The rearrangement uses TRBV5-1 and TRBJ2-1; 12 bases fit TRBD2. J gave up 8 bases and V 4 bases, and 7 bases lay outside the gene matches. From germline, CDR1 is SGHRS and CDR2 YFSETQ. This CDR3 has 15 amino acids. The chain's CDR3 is CASSPGLAGIDEQFF. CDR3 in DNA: TGCGCCAGCAGCCCTGGACTAGCGGGAATCGATGAGCAGTTCTTC.

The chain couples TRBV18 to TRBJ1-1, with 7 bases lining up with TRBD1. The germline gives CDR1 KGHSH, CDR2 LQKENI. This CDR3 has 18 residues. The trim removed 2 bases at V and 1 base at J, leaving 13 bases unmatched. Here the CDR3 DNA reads TGTGCCAGCTCACCATGGGGAAGCAGGGGGAAGACGAACACTGAAGCTTTCTTT. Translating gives CASSPWGSRGKTNTEAFF.

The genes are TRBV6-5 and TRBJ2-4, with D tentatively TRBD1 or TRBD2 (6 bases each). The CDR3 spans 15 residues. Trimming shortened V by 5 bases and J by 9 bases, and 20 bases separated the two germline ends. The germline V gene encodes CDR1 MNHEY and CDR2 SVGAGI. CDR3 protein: CASSPLVGGGGIQYF. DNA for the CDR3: TGTGCCAGCAGTCCGTTGGTAGGAGGGGGTGGCATTCAGTACTTC.

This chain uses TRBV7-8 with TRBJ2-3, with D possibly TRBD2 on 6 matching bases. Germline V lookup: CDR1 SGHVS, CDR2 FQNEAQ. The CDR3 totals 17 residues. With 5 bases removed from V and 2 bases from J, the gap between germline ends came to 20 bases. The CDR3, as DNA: TGTGCCAGCAGCGAATTGGGGGGATTAGCTTTCACAGATACGCAGTATTTT. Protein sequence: CASSELGGLAFTDTQYF.

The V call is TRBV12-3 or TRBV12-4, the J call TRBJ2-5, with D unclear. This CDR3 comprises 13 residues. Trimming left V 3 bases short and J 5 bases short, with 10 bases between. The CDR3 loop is CASSFLPSETQYF. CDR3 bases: TGTGCCAGCAGTTTTCTTCCCTCGGAGACCCAGTACTTC.